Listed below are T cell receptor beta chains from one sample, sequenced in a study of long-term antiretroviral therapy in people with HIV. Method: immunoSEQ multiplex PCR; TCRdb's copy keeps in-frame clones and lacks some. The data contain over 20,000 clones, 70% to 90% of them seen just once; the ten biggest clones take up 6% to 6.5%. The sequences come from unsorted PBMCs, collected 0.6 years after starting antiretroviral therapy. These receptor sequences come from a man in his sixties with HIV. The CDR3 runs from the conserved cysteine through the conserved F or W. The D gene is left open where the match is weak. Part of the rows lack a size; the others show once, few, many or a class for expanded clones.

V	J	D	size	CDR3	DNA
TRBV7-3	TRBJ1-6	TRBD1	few	CASSPDLRQGTAPLHF	TGTGCCAGCAGCCCAGACCTCAGACAGGGGACAGCACCCCTCCACTTT
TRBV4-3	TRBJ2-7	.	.	CASSPGRADTYEQYF	TGCGCCAGCAGCCCCGGTCGAGCGGACACCTACGAGCAGTACTTC
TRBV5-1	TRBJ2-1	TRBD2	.	CASSLGGSSYNEQFF	TGCGCCAGCAGCTTGGGCGGGAGCTCCTACAATGAGCAGTTCTTC
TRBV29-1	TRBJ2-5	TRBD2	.	CSFGTSGGAGTQYF	TGCAGCTTCGGGACTAGCGGGGGGGCCGGGACCCAGTACTTC
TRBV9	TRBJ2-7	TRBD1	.	CASSVAPGTGYEQYF	TGTGCCAGCAGCGTAGCCCCCGGGACAGGCTACGAGCAGTACTTC
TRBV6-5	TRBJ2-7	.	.	CASKIGRSSYEQYF	TGTGCCAGCAAAATAGGACGTAGCTCCTACGAGCAGTACTTC
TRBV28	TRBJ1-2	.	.	CASSIQGVQGYTF	TGTGCCAGCAGTATACAGGGCGTCCAGGGCTACACCTTC
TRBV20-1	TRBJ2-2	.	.	CSASRGGELFF	TGCAGTGCTAGTCGAGGGGGGGAGCTGTTTTTT
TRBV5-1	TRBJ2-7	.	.	CASSLDRRGPWEQYF	TGCGCCAGCAGCTTGGATCGGCGGGGTCCTTGGGAGCAGTACTTC
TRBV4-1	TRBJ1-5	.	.	CASSQPGRENQPQHF	TGCGCCAGCAGCCAACCCGGACGGGAAAATCAGCCCCAGCATTTT